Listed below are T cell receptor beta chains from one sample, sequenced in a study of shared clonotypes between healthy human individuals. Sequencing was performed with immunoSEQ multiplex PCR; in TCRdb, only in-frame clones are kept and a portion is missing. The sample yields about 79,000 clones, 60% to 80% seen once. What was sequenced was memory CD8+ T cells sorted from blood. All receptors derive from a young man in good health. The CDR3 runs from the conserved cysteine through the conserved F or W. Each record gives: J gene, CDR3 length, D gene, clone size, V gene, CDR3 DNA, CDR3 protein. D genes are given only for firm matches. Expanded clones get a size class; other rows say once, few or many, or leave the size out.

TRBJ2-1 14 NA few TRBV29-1 TGCAGCGTTGAAGGCGGGAAAGGGGTTAATGAGCAGTTCTTC CSVEGGKGVNEQFF
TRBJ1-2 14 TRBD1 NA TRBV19 TGTGCCAGTAGTACGGAACAGGGGTCGGGCGGCTACACCTTC CASSTEQGSGGYTF
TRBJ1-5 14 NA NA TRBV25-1 TGTGCCAGCAGTGAAGGGGGGGGTAATCAGCCCCAGCATTTT CASSEGGGNQPQHF
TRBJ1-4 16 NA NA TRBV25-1 TGTGCCAGCAGTGAATTGGACGGACCCGCTAATGAAAAACTGTTTTTT CASSELDGPANEKLFF
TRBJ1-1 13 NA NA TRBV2 TGTGCCAGCAGTGCTCGCCGGGGAGCTGAAGCTTTCTTT CASSARRGAEAFF
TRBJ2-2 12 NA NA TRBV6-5 TGTGCCAGCAGTTACCAAACCGGGGAGCTGTTTTTT CASSYQTGELFF
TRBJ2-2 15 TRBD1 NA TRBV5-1 TGCGCCAGCAGCCCCTGGACAGGGGGCACCGGGGAGCTGTTTTTT CASSPWTGGTGELFF
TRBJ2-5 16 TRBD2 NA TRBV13 TGTGCCAGCAGCTACTCTAGCGGGAGTCTCGGTGAGACCCAGTACTTC CASSYSSGSLGETQYF
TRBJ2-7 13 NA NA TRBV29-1 TGCAGCGTTGAAAGTGGGAGATCCTACGAGCAGTACTTC CSVESGRSYEQYF
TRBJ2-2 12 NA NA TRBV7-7 TGTGCTAGCAGCCATGGCACCGGGGAGCTGTTTTTT CASSHGTGELFF
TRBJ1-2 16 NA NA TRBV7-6 TGTGCCAGCAGCAGGTATCAATCTCGAAAGACCTATGGCTACACCTTC CASSRYQSRKTYGYTF
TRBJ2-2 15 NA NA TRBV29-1 TGCAGCGTTGTTGGGGGCAGCTTTATCACCGGGGAGCTGTTTTTT CSVVGGSFITGELFF
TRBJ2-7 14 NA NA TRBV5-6 TGTGCCAGCAGCTCCGGGACACGAGCCTACGAGCAGTACTTC CASSSGTRAYEQYF
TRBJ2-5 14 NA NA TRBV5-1 TGCGCCAGCAGCTTCGGGGACGTTGAGGAGACCCAGTACTTC CASSFGDVEETQYF
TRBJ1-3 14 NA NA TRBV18 TGTGCCAGCTCACCTCCGGGGTCTGGAAACACCATATATTTT CASSPPGSGNTIYF
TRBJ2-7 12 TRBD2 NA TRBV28 TGTGCCAGTAGCGGGCTCTCCTACGAGCAGTACTTC CASSGLSYEQYF
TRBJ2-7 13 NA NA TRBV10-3 TGTGCCACTACTTCTGGCGGGATAAACGAGCAGTACTTC CATTSGGINEQYF
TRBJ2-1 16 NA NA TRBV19 TGTGCCAGTAGCCTAGATAGCGGTATAGCCTACAATGAGCAGTTCTTC CASSLDSGIAYNEQFF
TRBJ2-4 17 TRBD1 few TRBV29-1 TGCAGCGTTGAAGGGGGACAGGGATATCTAGCCAAAAACATTCAGTACTTC CSVEGGQGYLAKNIQYF
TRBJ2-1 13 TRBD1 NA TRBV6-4 TGTGCCAGCAGTGACTCGGACAGGAATGAGCAGTTCTTC CASSDSDRNEQFF
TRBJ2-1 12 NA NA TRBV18 TGTGCCAGCTCACCATCGGACAATGAGCAGTTCTTC CASSPSDNEQFF
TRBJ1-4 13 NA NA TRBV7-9 TGTGCCAGCAGCTTAGGTTTCCCTGAAAAACTGTTTTTT CASSLGFPEKLFF
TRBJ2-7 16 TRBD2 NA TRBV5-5 TGTGCCAGCAGCTCTGACGGGACTAGCGGATACTACGAGCAGTACTTC CASSSDGTSGYYEQYF
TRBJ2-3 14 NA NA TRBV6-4 TGTGCCAGCAGTGAGGGATTGGGCACAGATACGCAGTATTTT CASSEGLGTDTQYF
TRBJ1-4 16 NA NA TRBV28 TGTGCCATCCACAAACGAACCGGGACCCTGGGCGAAAAACTGTTTTTT CAIHKRTGTLGEKLFF
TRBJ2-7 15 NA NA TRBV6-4 TGTGCCAGCAGTGACCCAGGAGGGGGCCGGTACGAGCAGTACTTC CASSDPGGGRYEQYF
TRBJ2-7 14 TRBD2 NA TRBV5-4 TGTGCCAGCAGTTCTACTAGCGGGAGGGCCGGGCAGTACTTC CASSSTSGRAGQYF
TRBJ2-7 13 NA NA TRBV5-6 TGTGCCAGCAGCATGGTCCCCTACTACGAGCAGTACTTC CASSMVPYYEQYF
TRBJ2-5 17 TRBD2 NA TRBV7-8 TGTGCCAGCAGCTTAGGTCGGGCGGGAGGGTCCAAAGAGACCCAGTACTTC CASSLGRAGGSKETQYF
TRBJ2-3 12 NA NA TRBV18 TGTGCCAGCTCACCGGCAGAGGATACGCAGTATTTT CASSPAEDTQYF
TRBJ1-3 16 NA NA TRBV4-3 TGCGCCAGCAGCCAAGATTGGGTGAGCTCTGGAAACACCATATATTTT CASSQDWVSSGNTIYF
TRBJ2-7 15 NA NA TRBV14 TGTGCCAGCAGACAAGAAGAGACAGGTTCCTACGAGCAGTACTTC CASRQEETGSYEQYF
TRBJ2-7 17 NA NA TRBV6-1 TGTGCCAGCAGTGAAGAGGAGGGGAGAATTACCCACTACGAGCAGTACTTC CASSEEEGRITHYEQYF
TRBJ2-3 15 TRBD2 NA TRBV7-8 TGTGCCAGCAGCGCGACTAGCGGGAGTCCCCATACGCAGTATTTT CASSATSGSPHTQYF
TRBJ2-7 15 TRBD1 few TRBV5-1 TGCGCCAGCAGCTTAGTAGCAGGGGGCGCATACGAGCAGTACTTC CASSLVAGGAYEQYF
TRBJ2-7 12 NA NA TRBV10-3 TGTGCCATCAGCCCTGACACTTACGAGCAGTACTTC CAISPDTYEQYF
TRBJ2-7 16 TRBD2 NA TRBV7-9 TGTGCCAGCAGCCTTACGGGACTAGCGGGTTCCTACGAGCAGTACTTC CASSLTGLAGSYEQYF
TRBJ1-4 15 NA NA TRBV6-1 TGTGCCAGCAGTGAAAAATGGGTGCGGGTTGAAAAACTGTTTTTT CASSEKWVRVEKLFF
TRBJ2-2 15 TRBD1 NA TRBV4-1 TGCGCCAGCAGCCAATCCCAGGGGGCATCCGGGGAGCTGTTTTTT CASSQSQGASGELFF
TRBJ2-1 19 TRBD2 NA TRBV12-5 TGTGCTAGTGGTTTGGTGGCCGTTGGTACTAGCGGCCTATACAATGAGCAGTTCTTC CASGLVAVGTSGLYNEQFF
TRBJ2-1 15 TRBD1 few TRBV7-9 TGTGCCAGCAGCCCCCGGGACAGGGCTTACAATGAGCAGTTCTTC CASSPRDRAYNEQFF
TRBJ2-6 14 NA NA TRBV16 TGTGCCAGCAGCCAATTTTCTGGGGCCAACGTCCTGACTTTC CASSQFSGANVLTF
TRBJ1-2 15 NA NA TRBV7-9 TGTGCCAGCTTGGCTCAGGGGCGTATTAACTATGGCTACACCTTC CASLAQGRINYGYTF
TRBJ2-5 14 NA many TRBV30 TGTGCCTGGAGTGCTACTAGTACCGGAGAGACCCAGTACTTC CAWSATSTGETQYF
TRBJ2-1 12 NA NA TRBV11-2 TGTGCCAGCAGCTCCTACGGGAATGAGCAGTTCTTC CASSSYGNEQFF
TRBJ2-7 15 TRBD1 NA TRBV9 TGTGCCAGCAGCATATCCGGGACAGGGACCCACGAGCAGTACTTC CASSISGTGTHEQYF
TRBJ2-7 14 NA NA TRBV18 TGTGCCAGCTCATCACAGGGTTTCTCCTACGAGCAGTACTTC CASSSQGFSYEQYF
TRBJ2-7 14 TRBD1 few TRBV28 TGTGCCAGCAGTCCCGACAGGGGTGACTACGAGCAGTACTTC CASSPDRGDYEQYF
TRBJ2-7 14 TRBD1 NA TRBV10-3 TGTGCCATCAGTGACGGACAGGGGTCAGAAGAGCAGTACTTC CAISDGQGSEEQYF
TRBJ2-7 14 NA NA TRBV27 TGTGCCAGCAGTTTTGCAGGGGTTTTGGAGGAGCAGTACTTC CASSFAGVLEEQYF
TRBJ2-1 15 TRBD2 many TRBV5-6 TGTGCCAGCAGCTTGGTTAGCGGGAGTCTGAATGAGCAGTTCTTC CASSLVSGSLNEQFF
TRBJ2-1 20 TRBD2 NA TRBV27 TGTGCCAGCAGTTTAAGGCTCCCGGGACTAGCGGGAGGGGATTACAATGAGCAGTTCTTC CASSLRLPGLAGGDYNEQFF
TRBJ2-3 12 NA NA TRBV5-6 TGTGCCAGCAGAGAGGGTGCAGATACGCAGTATTTT CASREGADTQYF
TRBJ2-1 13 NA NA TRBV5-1 TGCGCCAGCAGCTTGTGGCCCGACAATGAGCAGTTCTTC CASSLWPDNEQFF
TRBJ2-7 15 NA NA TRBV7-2 TGTGCCAGCAGCTTAGGGGTAGCCGATTACCACGAGCAGTACTTC CASSLGVADYHEQYF
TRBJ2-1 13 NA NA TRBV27 TGTGCCAGCAGTTTATTCCGTCAGAATGAGCAGTTCTTC CASSLFRQNEQFF
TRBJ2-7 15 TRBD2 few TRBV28 TGTGCCAGCAGGGGGACTAGCGGCCTGATCTACGAGCAGTACTTC CASRGTSGLIYEQYF
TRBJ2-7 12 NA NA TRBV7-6 TGTGCCAGCAGCTCGGAGCAAGTCGAGCAGTACTTC CASSSEQVEQYF
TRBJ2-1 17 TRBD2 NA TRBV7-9 TGTGCCAGCAGCTCCCCCTTAGCGGGAAGCTCCTACAATGAGCAGTTCTTC CASSSPLAGSSYNEQFF
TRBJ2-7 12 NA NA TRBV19 TGTGCCAGTAGCGCAACAGGCTACGAGCAGTACTTC CASSATGYEQYF